The sequence of this TCR beta chain was determined in a study of early T cells in non-severe SARS-CoV-2 infection. Using its own MiXCR run on the 5' RACE reads, TCRdb lists one record per CDR3 protein. The sample holds 45,000 to 55,000 distinct CDR3 sequences, around a tenth seen once. V was trimmed by 7 bases and J by 3 bases, leaving 13 bases between them. The germline gives CDR1 MDHEN, CDR2 SYDVKM. The CDR3 runs 14 residues. The receptor was isolated from an adult who was a healthcare worker with PCR-confirmed SARS-CoV-2 infection or an uninfected control (not recorded which). V and J are TRBV28 and TRBJ2-4; D may be TRBD2 (6 bases). Sequencing was done on a sample of whole blood. CDR3 region: CASITGGLKNIQYF. The CDR3, as DNA: TGTGCCAGCATTACAGGAGGGCTCAAAAACATTCAGTACTTC.